This T cell receptor (beta chain) stems from a study of CD8+CD57+ T cells in acquired aplastic anemia (dated by TCRdb to between 2017 and 2018). As for the study more broadly: A mean of around 3 ug of DNA, ranging from roughly 0.19 to 27.4 ug, was extracted from sorted CD4+ and CD8+ cells. CD8+CD57+ expansion was defined as frequency above the mean frequency observed in healthy subjects. Summary of the overall study and its limitations: CD8+ Simpson's diversity did not differ significantly between patients and healthy controls (P=0.060). Although 25 to 30 CD8+ CDR3 sequences were shared by patients and controls, these sequences appeared highly expressed in patients and within the immunodominant clones of patients.

Patients chosen for sequencing had shown expansion of CD8+CD57+ cells by flow cytometry. Every patient had severe acquired aplastic anemia, diagnosed using the International Study of Aplastic Anemia and Agranulocytosis and Camitta criteria. No patient had received any therapy when blood was sampled. In the study, sorted CD4+ and CD8+ blood T cells from patients with severe aplastic anemia and from healthy subjects underwent deep sequencing of TCR repertoires. Patients were enrolled in the USA under clinicaltrials.gov protocols 00001620, 01623167, 00001397, 00071045, 00081523 and 00961064. Ficoll-Paque density gradient centrifugation was used to isolate peripheral blood mononuclear cells. CD4+ and CD8+ T cells were sorted by FACS or magnetic beads before DNA extraction. Genomic DNA served as template for TCR beta VDJ combination and CDR3 sequence profiling. An Illumina HiSeq 2000 was the platform used for TCR repertoire sequencing. The source study handled its data this way. TRBV/TRBJ rearrangement plots, CDR3 size and DJ length profiles, and Simpson's diversity index were used to assess repertoires. The most abundant DNA sequence in the deep sequencing data was defined as the immunodominant clone. CDR3 amino acid sequences were screened for sharing across subjects and compared with published repertoires and the VDJdb database. TCRdb handled the public reads itself, with Q25 trimming in fastp and clone calling in MiXCR, and kept productive beta chains. Rows are unified per CDR3 protein, each entry keeping the most common DNA and genes. These V and J calls are TCRdb output, not the study's own analysis. For this sample there are just over 150,000 distinct CDR3 sequences; 45% to 50% appear just once. Clones ranked in the top ten supply 25% to 35% of the sample.

Counted from cysteine to phenylalanine, this CDR3 has 17 amino acids. The retained sequence is limited to the CDR3, 51 bases, with the frame set at the first base. From a lookup of the germline V gene (reference sequence), CDR1 and CDR2 are LNHDA and SQIVND. Note on this clonotype: Its specific antigen is unknown. This may arise from a read error, as a much more abundant clone is one base away.

This TCR was recovered from a human donor with aplastic anemia. In this chain, TRBV19 is recombined with TRBJ2-1; 9 central nucleotides agree with TRBD2. The sample consisted of sorted CD4+, CD8+, or CD8+CD57+ T cells (not recorded which) from PBMCs. The CDR3 here reads CASSIVSGSRSYNEKFF. The DNA sequence follows: TGTGCCAGTAGTATTGTTAGCGGGAGTCGTTCCTACAATGAGAAGTTCTTC.